This TCR beta chain originates from a study of blood T cell repertoires in COVID-19. Study in general: The United States, Italy and Spain supplied acute and convalescent COVID-19 samples. The analysed material was cDNA or gDNA that came from T cells, B-cell-depleted T cells, or PBMCs.

Germline CDR1 GTSNPN, CDR2 SVGIG (reference sequence). V was trimmed by 3 bases and J by 3 bases, leaving 14 bases between them. The CDR3 consists of 14 residues. In the original workflow: Amplification of reference gene primers was used by the study to estimate nucleated cell counts. The repertoire was sequenced with immunoSEQ multiplex PCR; TCRdb's copy has only in-frame clones and lacks some. That table furnishes V, J and clone size, whereas the DNA furnished D and trimming. In the table there are about 300,000 clones, approximately 82% of which are singletons. The sequence was obtained from a woman between 50 and 59 years old with acute or convalescent COVID-19. Sequencing was performed on peripheral blood. The V and J genes are TRBV30 and TRBJ2-5; D possibly corresponds to TRBD2 (7 bases). Here the CDR3 reads CAWRGGGPEETQYF. CDR3 nucleotides: TGTGCCTGGAGGGGAGGGGGGCCAGAAGAGACCCAGTACTTC.